The clone carrying this TCR beta chain was detected only a few times. No antigen is known for it. Patients showing uncontrolled infection, other autoimmune disease, pregnancy or lactation were ineligible. The source of the PBMCs was 8.5 to 10 ml of fresh peripheral blood. The CDR3 runs to 13 residues. V lost 7 bases to trimming and J lost 7 bases, with 14 bases between them. From germline, CDR1 is SNHLY and CDR2 FYNNEI. This sample was taken from a study of T cells in Graves' hyperthyroidism and ophthalmopathy. The study's findings and limits: Researchers report that a 13 V-J model separated ophthalmopathy from stable hyperthyroidism. Expanded thyroid clonotypes (above 0.001) were mostly also found in blood.

Authors of the study amplified TCR beta CDR3 regions from RNA transcripts. Primed by the HTBI set, a first-round RT-PCR was run on the TCR CDR3. From the multiplex PCR reads, TCRdb called clonotypes with MiXCR, one entry per CDR3 protein. The sample records fewer than 450,000 distinct CDR3 sequences, about 18% being singletons. The sample was blood. The V gene is TRBV2, the J gene TRBJ1-3; D is unclear. This clonotype was sampled from a man between 18 and 35 years old with Graves' ophthalmopathy. As DNA, the CDR3 is TGTGCCAGCACGGGAACTTTACGGAACACCATATATTTT. Protein: CASTGTLRNTIYF.